Many counts were recorded for the clone carrying this TCR beta chain. The entry originates in a study of T-cell reconstitution after alpha-beta-depleted transplantation in children. The library targeted TCRbeta and was prepared with unique molecular identifiers. In TCRdb, the PCR reads were re-called with MiXCR into one record per CDR3 protein. The sample holds around 93,000 distinct CDR3 sequences, about 8% seen once. CDR1 and CDR2 (germline): SGHDT, YYEEEE. CDR3 length equals 16 residues. V lost 4 bases to trimming and J lost 5 bases, with 18 bases between them. This specimen was PBMCs from the stem cell graft donor, taken from the stem cell graft. The TCR comes from a human donor who donated a stem cell graft to a child with congenital amegakaryocytic thrombocytopenia. The V gene is TRBV5-6, the J gene TRBJ2-2, with a weak D call TRBD1 (7 bases). The CDR3 DNA sequence: TGTGCCAGCAGCCAAGGCGTCAGGGGGGAAACCGGGGAGCTGTTTTTT. It specifies CASSQGVRGETGELFF. Using reference TRBV5-6 and TRBJ2-2 for the parts outside the CDR3, the full variable domain is DAGVTQSPTHLIKTRGQQVTLRCSPKSGHDTVSWYQQALGQGPQFIFQYYEEEERQRGNFPDRFSGHQFPNYSSELNVNALLLGDSALYLCASSQGVRGETGELFFGEGSRLTVL.